This T cell receptor beta chain originates from a study of blood T cell repertoires in COVID-19. For the study at large: Whether acute or convalescent, the COVID-19 samples came from the United States, Italy and Spain. T cells, B-cell-depleted T cells, or PBMCs supplied cDNA or gDNA.

Authors' analysis steps: Reference gene primer amplification gave nucleated cell count estimates. TCRdb's table, derived via immunoSEQ multiplex PCR, lists solely in-frame clones and lacks some. V and J calls and clone size are those listed in that table; D and trimming were worked out from the DNA. The data contain approximately 28,000 clones, around 92% of them singletons. Trimming took 7 bases from V and 0 from J, leaving 18 bases between them. CDR1 is LNHDA, CDR2 SQIVND, per germline (reference sequence). This CDR3 spans 16 amino acids. Seattle patients were enrolled while actively infected and followed longitudinally.

Sequenced sample: peripheral blood. This TCR was recovered from a woman in her seventies with COVID-19, enrolled during active disease. The chain joins TRBV19 to TRBJ1-1; perhaps TRBD1 as D (6 bases). The CDR3 nucleotides read TGTGCCAGTACGCGGACAGACCGCTTCATGAACACTGAAGCTTTCTTT. It yields the protein CASTRTDRFMNTEAFF.